This T cell receptor beta chain derives from a study of OX40 agonist ivuxolimab in advanced cancers. Overall study: Earlier anti-PD-1, anti-PD-L1 or anti-CTLA-4 therapy was permitted; about 44% had received some.

Some clones are missing from TCRdb's copy, which holds only in-frame ones; the method was immunoSEQ multiplex PCR. The repertoire includes under 80,000 clones, roughly 85% of them detected once, and around 2% sits in the top ten. On this clone: Its antigen is unidentified.

The V end was cut by 4 bases, the J end by 8 bases, with 17 bases between. The CDR3 covers 14 residues. CDR1 and CDR2 (germline): KGHSH, LQKENI. Broader study findings: In the expanded peripheral T cells, antigen specificity was never determined. CD4+ and CD8+ blood T cells expanded clonally by week 6 at 0.1 to 3.0 mg/kg.

This chain connects TRBV18 to TRBJ1-2, with a tentative D call TRBD1 (6 bases). The receptor was isolated from an adult with an advanced solid tumor such as melanoma, head and neck, liver or kidney cancer. The sample here was CD4+ or CD8+ T cells sorted from blood, taken in a trial of the OX40 agonist ivuxolimab. CDR3 bases: TGTGCCAGCTCACAGCAGACAGGCCCTCACGGCTACACCTTC. This encodes CASSQQTGPHGYTF.